A single sample is the source of the 30 T cell receptor beta chains below, sequenced in a study of long-term antiretroviral therapy in people with HIV. At survey level, the immunoSEQ assay was run in its v3.0 version. TCRdb keeps only in-frame clones here, not all; method: immunoSEQ multiplex PCR. The table records roughly 15,000 clones, around 73% of them present only once. The specimen comprised unsorted PBMCs, sampled about 3.1 years after starting antiretroviral therapy. These receptors were collected from a woman aged 40 to 50 with HIV.

The chain's CDR3 is CASSSGTGGGEKLFF. CDR3 nucleotides: TGTGCCAGCAGTTCGGGGACAGGGGGAGGTGAAAAACTGTTTTTT. V usage is TRBV6-5 and J usage is TRBJ1-4, with 11 bases lining up with TRBD1. CDR1 MNHEY and CDR2 SVGAGI come from the germline V gene. CDR3 size: 15 residues. The V and J ends lost 4 bases and 7 bases, in that order; junction bases with no gene match: 5.

The chain links TRBV6-5 to TRBJ1-2; a weak D match, TRBD1 (5 bases). Germline-derived CDR1 and CDR2 are MNHEY and SVGAGI. Trimming pared 8 bases from V and 4 bases from J, leaving 17 bases between. The CDR3 has 14 residues. CDR3 nucleotide sequence: TGTGCCAGCTCCTCTCCGTTGCAGGGCTATGGCTACACCTTC. As protein: CASSSPLQGYGYTF.

The V call is TRBV10-3, the J call TRBJ1-4; the D gene is possibly TRBD1 (6 bases). Germline CDR1 and CDR2: ENHRY and SYGVKD. The V gene lost 10 bases and the J gene lost 3 bases, with 15 bases spanning the gap. The CDR3 sequence is 14 residues long. The CDR3 nucleotides read TGTGCCACCCGGCGGGAGGGGGCTAATGAAAAACTGTTTTTT. This translates into CATRREGANEKLFF.

The chain carries TRBV2 and TRBJ1-6; no clear D. From germline, CDR1 is SNHLY and CDR2 FYNNEI. Trimming took off 6 bases at V and 0 bases at J, with 15 bases between the two ends. This CDR3 has 17 amino acids. CDR3 nucleotide sequence: TGTGCCAGCAGGCAGGACGGAATGAGCTCCTATAATTCACCCCTCCACTTT. Translated, it gives CASRQDGMSSYNSPLHF.

The V and J genes are TRBV5-1 and TRBJ2-3; tentatively, D is TRBD1 (6 bases). V was shortened by 4 bases and J by 4 bases, with 19 bases between the two germline ends. Germline V gene data show CDR1 as SGHRS and CDR2 as YFSETQ. CDR3 length equals 16 residues. The CDR3 DNA sequence: TGCGCCAGCAGCCGCGACGGGACAAGCGGTTCAGATACGCAGTATTTT. Translated: CASSRDGTSGSDTQYF.

This clone came up once. The chain carries TRBV6-5 and TRBJ1-2; TRBD1 agrees at 9 bases. The CDR3 length is 13 residues. The V segment lost 6 bases and the J segment 8 bases; nucleotides outside the gene matches: 7. The germline V gene encodes CDR1 MNHEY and CDR2 SVGAGI. Here the CDR3 DNA reads TGTGCCAGCAGCCTAGCAGGGACAGGGGGCTACACCTTC. It codes for CASSLAGTGGYTF.

The chain joins TRBV10-1 to TRBJ1-3; TRBD1 is a possible D gene (5 bases). This CDR3 is 15 amino acids long. From germline, CDR1 is WNHNN and CDR2 SYGVQD (reference sequence). V lost 6 bases, J lost 0 bases, and 12 bases lay in between. The CDR3 nucleotides read TGCGCCAGCAGCTCTGCAGGGAGCTCTGGAAACACCATATATTTT. Translation: CASSSAGSSGNTIYF.

V is TRBV7-9 and J is TRBJ1-1; D uncertain. The germline V gene has CDR1 SEHNR and CDR2 FQNEAQ (reference sequence). Between the trimmed V and J ends, which lost 5 bases and 1 base, there was a span of 8 bases. The CDR3 totals 13 residues. CDR3 nucleotides: TGTGCCAGCAGCCCCCAGGAGAACACTGAAGCTTTCTTT. Its translation is CASSPQENTEAFF.

This clone was found once. The V call is TRBV5-1, the J call TRBJ2-7; 8 nucleotides line up with TRBD2. J gave up 3 bases and V 1 base, and 6 bases lay outside the gene matches. The germline V gene has CDR1 SGHRS and CDR2 YFSETQ. CDR3 length equals 15 residues. In DNA form, the CDR3 reads TGCGCCAGCAGCTTGCAGCGGGGGTTAATCTACGAGCAGTACTTC. Its protein product is CASSLQRGLIYEQYF.

CDR3 sequence reads: CATKGIDRESGYTF. The CDR3 bases are TGTGCCACCAAGGGTATAGACAGGGAGAGCGGCTACACCTTC. The chain couples TRBV5-6 to TRBJ1-2, with 7 bases fitting TRBD1. The CDR3 runs 14 residues. Germline CDR1 and CDR2: SGHDT and YYEEEE. V was clipped by 9 bases and J by 8 bases; unmatched bases: 16.

This chain links TRBV18 with TRBJ2-4, with 9 bases matching TRBD1. The germline CDR1 and CDR2 sequences are KGHSH and LQKENI. The CDR3 covers 18 residues. J lost 0 bases, V lost 2 bases, and 8 bases had no gene match. Here the CDR3 DNA reads TGTGCCAGCTCACCATCCCCGGGACAGGGAATAGCCAAAAACATTCAGTACTTC. Protein sequence: CASSPSPGQGIAKNIQYF.

The V gene is TRBV6-6, the J gene TRBJ1-1; possibly TRBD1 for D (6 bases). Germline values: CDR1 MNHNY, CDR2 SVGAGI (reference sequence). The CDR3 sequence is 14 residues long. Trimming pared 8 bases from V and 0 bases from J, leaving 13 bases between. The CDR3 nucleotides are TGTGCCAGCGGGAGCAGGGGAATGAACACTGAAGCTTTCTTT. It specifies CASGSRGMNTEAFF.

V is TRBV29-1 and J is TRBJ2-5; D possibly corresponds to TRBD1 (6 bases). Germline values: CDR1 SQVTM, CDR2 ANQGSEA. The CDR3 sequence is 11 residues long. V lost 0 bases, J lost 10 bases, and 9 bases lay in between. Here the CDR3 reads CSVEDQGYQYF. DNA for the CDR3: TGCAGCGTTGAAGATCAGGGGTACCAGTACTTC.

V usage is TRBV5-6 and J usage is TRBJ2-3; tentative D call: TRBD2 (5 bases). With 5 bases removed from V and 5 bases from J, the gap between germline ends came to 12 bases. This CDR3 contains 13 residues. Germline V lookup: CDR1 SGHDT, CDR2 YYEEEE. The CDR3 region is CASRSGSRDTQYF. The CDR3, as DNA: TGTGCCAGCAGATCGGGGAGTAGAGATACGCAGTATTTT. Based on the CDR3 plus reference TRBV5-6 and TRBJ2-3, the full variable domain is DAGVTQSPTHLIKTRGQQVTLRCSPKSGHDTVSWYQQALGQGPQFIFQYYEEEERQRGNFPDRFSGHQFPNYSSELNVNALLLGDSALYLCASRSGSRDTQYFGPGTRLTVL.

This chain uses TRBV18 with TRBJ2-3; D is unclear. This CDR3 comprises 12 residues. CDR1 KGHSH and CDR2 LQKENI come from the germline V gene. V was cut by 6 bases and J by 6 bases, with 10 bases left in between. The CDR3 sequence: CASSSPADTQYF. The CDR3 coding sequence is TGTGCCAGCTCTTCACCAGCGGATACGCAGTATTTT.

V gene TRBV2 combines with J gene TRBJ2-3; TRBD2 is a possible D gene (6 bases). CDR3 length equals 15 residues. Germline lookup yields CDR1 SNHLY and CDR2 FYNNEI. Trimming stripped 6 bases from V and 0 bases from J, with 13 bases between. CDR3 coding DNA: TGTGCCAGCAGGGGGGGAGGACCGAGCACAGATACGCAGTATTTT. Translated, it gives CASRGGGPSTDTQYF.

The chain recombines TRBV5-5 with TRBJ2-1; TRBD2 matches 10 bases. From germline, CDR1 is SGHKS and CDR2 YYEKEE (reference sequence). The CDR3 spans 15 residues. The ends lost 0 bases at V and 6 bases at J; junction bases unmatched: 3. The CDR3 loop is CASSLVLAGINEQFF. The CDR3 nucleotides read TGTGCCAGCAGCTTGGTACTAGCGGGGATCAATGAGCAGTTCTTC.

A single count supports this clone. The chain carries TRBV5-6 and TRBJ2-5, with D unclear. This CDR3 comprises 12 residues. Germline loops: CDR1 SGHDT, CDR2 YYEEEE. V lost 0 bases and J lost 2, with 2 bases in between. CDR3 in DNA: TGTGCCAGCAGCTTGGAGCAAGAGACCCAGTACTTC. Its protein is CASSLEQETQYF. Complete variable domain (other parts from reference TRBV5-6 and TRBJ2-5): DAGVTQSPTHLIKTRGQQVTLRCSPKSGHDTVSWYQQALGQGPQFIFQYYEEEERQRGNFPDRFSGHQFPNYSSELNVNALLLGDSALYLCASSLEQETQYFGPGTRLLVL.

The V gene is TRBV7-9, the J gene TRBJ2-6, with 7 bases lining up with TRBD2. The CDR3 has 18 amino acids. Germline V gives CDR1 SEHNR, CDR2 FQNEAQ (reference sequence). The J segment lost 3 bases and the V segment lost 7 bases, leaving 15 bases of the junction unmatched. CDR3 coding DNA: TGTGCCAGCACCCAGTGGGAGGGTGGCATAATTGGGGCCAACGTCCTGACTTTC. Residues: CASTQWEGGIIGANVLTF.

The J gene is TRBJ2-1, the V gene TRBV10-3; 10 bases map to TRBD2. Per germline, CDR1 ENHRY and CDR2 SYGVKD. This CDR3 has 17 amino acids. The V gene end was trimmed by 4 bases and the J gene end by 2 bases; junction bases not matched to a gene: 8. The CDR3 DNA follows: TGTGCCATCAGTGTATTAGCGGGGGGCTCCACCTACAATGAGCAGTTCTTC. It translates to CAISVLAGGSTYNEQFF.

This clone was counted only a few times. V gene TRBV2 combines with J gene TRBJ1-1, with TRBD1 matching 9 bases. Unmatched junction bases numbered 14, after V lost 6 bases and J lost 9 bases. The CDR3 is 15 residues long. Germline assignment: CDR1 SNHLY and CDR2 FYNNEI. The CDR3 sequence is CASRPPWTGEEKAFF. The CDR3 DNA reads as TGTGCCAGCAGACCACCATGGACAGGGGAGGAAAAAGCTTTCTTT.

J is TRBJ2-1 and V is TRBV10-2, with 8 bases that match TRBD2. Germline assignment: CDR1 WSHSY and CDR2 SAAADI. The CDR3 is 15 residues long. V shed 9 bases and J 2 bases; nucleotides not matched to a gene: 9. The CDR3 loop reads CASNEPGGAYNEQFF. CDR3 coding DNA: TGCGCCAGTAACGAGCCGGGGGGGGCCTACAATGAGCAGTTCTTC.

The chain carries TRBV7-9 and TRBJ2-5, with TRBD2 matching 7 bases. Trimming cost V 5 bases and J 1 base; bases outside gene matches: 4. The CDR3 extends over 14 amino acids. CDR1 is SEHNR and CDR2 is FQNEAQ in the germline V gene (reference sequence). In DNA, the CDR3 is TGTGCCAGCAGCCCCGGGGGGATCCAAGAGACCCAGTACTTC. Protein sequence: CASSPGGIQETQYF.

The gene calls are TRBV5-1 and TRBJ2-1, with 9 positions matching TRBD2. The CDR3 length is 17 residues. V shed 1 base and J 0 bases; nucleotides not matched to a gene: 5. Per the germline V gene, CDR1 is SGHRS and CDR2 is YFSETQ. CDR3: CASSLMRGGSSYNEQFF. The CDR3 nucleotides are TGCGCCAGCAGCTTGATGCGGGGGGGTAGCTCCTACAATGAGCAGTTCTTC. Drawing the rest from reference TRBV5-1 and TRBJ2-1, the complete variable domain is KAGVTQTPRYLIKTRGQQVTLSCSPISGHRSVSWYQQTPGQGLQFLFEYFSETQRNKGNFPGRFSGRQFSNSRSEMNVSTLELGDSALYLCASSLMRGGSSYNEQFFGPGTRLTVL.

This clone came up a few times. The CDR3 loop is CASSLDSEQYF. The DNA for the CDR3 is TGCGCCAGCAGCTTGGACAGCGAGCAGTACTTC. V is TRBV5-1 and J is TRBJ2-7; D is undetermined. Per the germline V gene, CDR1 is SGHRS and CDR2 is YFSETQ. The CDR3 loop spans 11 amino acids. Trimming stripped 0 bases from V and 6 bases from J, with 4 bases between.

This clone has a handful of counts. V gene TRBV11-3 combines with J gene TRBJ1-1; TRBD1 aligns across 7 bases. J lost 7 bases, V lost 5 bases, and 4 bases had no gene match. This CDR3 spans 12 amino acids. Germline V gene lookup returns CDR1 SGHNT and CDR2 YENEEA. As DNA, the CDR3 is TGTGCCAGCAGCCCCAGGACAGGTGAAGCTTTCTTT. Translating it yields CASSPRTGEAFF. Filled out from reference TRBV11-3 and TRBJ1-1, the complete variable domain reads EAGVVQSPRYKIIEKKQPVAFWCNPISGHNTLYWYLQNLGQGPELLIRYENEEAVDDSQLPKDRFSAERLKGVDSTLKIQPAELGDSAVYLCASSPRTGEAFFGQGTRLTVV.

V usage is TRBV29-1 and J usage is TRBJ2-7; D is undetermined. The ends were cut back, 5 bases at V and 6 bases at J, with 11 bases in the middle. The germline V gene has CDR1 SQVTM and CDR2 ANQGSEA. The CDR3 is 11 amino acids. CDR3 protein: CSVREVIEQYF. The CDR3 DNA follows: TGCAGCGTTCGAGAAGTTATCGAGCAGTACTTC.

The chain links TRBV2 to TRBJ1-4; 7 nucleotides line up with TRBD1. J gave up 2 bases and V 1 base, and 4 bases lay outside the gene matches. Germline CDR1 and CDR2: SNHLY and FYNNEI. This CDR3 is 16 amino acids long. The CDR3 here is CASSEVTGATNEKLFF. Written as DNA, the CDR3 is TGTGCCAGCAGTGAAGTCACAGGGGCTACTAATGAAAAACTGTTTTTT.

The chain uses TRBV27 and TRBJ2-7, with a possible D match to TRBD1 (6 bases). Looked up from germline, CDR1 is MNHEY and CDR2 is SMNVEV (reference sequence). V was pared by 9 bases and J by 0 bases, with 12 bases between. There are 13 residues in the CDR3. The CDR3 reads CASHRAGSYEQYF. The DNA of the CDR3 is TGTGCCAGTCACAGGGCTGGCTCCTACGAGCAGTACTTC.

This clone was observed once. The genes are TRBV11-2 and TRBJ1-2; no clear D. The CDR3 totals 16 residues. Germline values: CDR1 SGHAT, CDR2 FQNNGV. Deletions cut 1 base from V and 2 bases from J, with 14 bases between. The CDR3 spells CASSLVGTELNYGYTF. The CDR3 DNA follows: TGTGCCAGCAGCTTAGTGGGAACAGAGCTGAACTATGGCTACACCTTC. The full variable domain, in which reference TRBV11-2 and TRBJ1-2 provide the parts outside the CDR3, is EAGVAQSPRYKIIEKRQSVAFWCNPISGHATLYWYQQILGQGPKLLIQFQNNGVVDDSQLPKDRFSAERLKGVDSTLKIQPAKLEDSAVYLCASSLVGTELNYGYTFGSGTRLTVV.